This T cell receptor beta chain comes out of a study of cytomegalovirus exposure and HLA in healthy donors. Regarding the study as a whole: Later analysis showed TCR association rates varying by HLA locus, highest for DRB1 and lowest for HLA-C. As a later analysis showed, a missense DCLRE1C variant was linked to trimming of TCR beta V- and J-genes.

CDR1 and CDR2 (germline): LGHNA, YSLEER. The CDR3 has 15 amino acids. V was pared by 4 bases and J by 4 bases, with 4 bases of the junction left unmatched. Amplification used 60 Vbeta primers and 13 Jbeta primers. Profiling relied on immunoSEQ multiplex PCR, and the TCRdb table lists in-frame clones only, not all of them. The sample consists of 160,000 or so clones, approximately 88% of them appearing once. Comments on this clone: The antigen is undetermined.

The specimen sequenced was PBMCs. J is TRBJ1-6 and V is TRBV4-3; 7 nucleotides match TRBD1. This clonotype was obtained from a man aged 25 to 40 in good health and CMV-seronegative. The CDR3 is CASSPGQNYNSPLHF. The CDR3 DNA is TGCGCCAGCAGCCCGGGACAGAATTATAATTCACCCCTCCACTTT.